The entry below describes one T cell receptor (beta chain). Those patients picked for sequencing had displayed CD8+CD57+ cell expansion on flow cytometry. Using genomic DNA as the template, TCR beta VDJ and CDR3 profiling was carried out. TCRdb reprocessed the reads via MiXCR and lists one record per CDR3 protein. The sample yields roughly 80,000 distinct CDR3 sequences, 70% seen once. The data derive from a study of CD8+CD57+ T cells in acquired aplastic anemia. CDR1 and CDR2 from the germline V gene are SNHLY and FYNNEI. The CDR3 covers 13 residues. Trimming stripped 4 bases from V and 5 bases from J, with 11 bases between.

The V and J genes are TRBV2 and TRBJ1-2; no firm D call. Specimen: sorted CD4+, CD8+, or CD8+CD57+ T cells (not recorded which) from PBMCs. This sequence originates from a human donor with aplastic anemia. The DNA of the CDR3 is TGTGCCAGCAGTGGACGCCCGAATTATGGCTACACCTTC. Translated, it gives CASSGRPNYGYTF.